The entry below describes one TCR beta chain. Original analysis: Estimates of nucleated cell counts were drawn from the amplification of reference gene primers. Profiling relied on immunoSEQ multiplex PCR, and the TCRdb table lists in-frame clones only, not all of them. V and J calls and clone size are those listed in that table; D and trimming were worked out from the DNA. The table includes roughly 250,000 clones, approximately 86% detected once. V dropped 3 bases and J dropped 4 bases, with 27 bases sitting between them. CDR1 and CDR2 (germline): MDHEN, SYDVKM. CDR3 length equals 19 residues. The sample originates from a study of blood T cell repertoires in COVID-19. Study overall: Specimens from acute and convalescent COVID-19 originated in the United States, Italy and Spain. T cells, B-cell-depleted T cells, or PBMCs supplied cDNA or gDNA.

Cohort placement rested on clinical history that participants reported themselves. The TCR comes from a woman aged 30 to 39 with acute COVID-19. The chain joins TRBV28 to TRBJ1-1; a possible D gene is TRBD1 (5 bases). Sequences were obtained from PBMCs or T cells enriched from blood (not recorded which). CDR3 amino acids: CASSLSLPGGGISGTEAFF. CDR3 in DNA: TGTGCCAGCAGTTTGTCACTTCCCGGCGGGGGGATATCTGGCACTGAAGCTTTCTTT. The full variable domain, completed using reference TRBV28 and TRBJ1-1, is DVKVTQSSRYLVKRTGEKVFLECVQDMDHENMFWYRQDPGLGLRLIYFSYDVKMKEKGDIPEGYSVSREKKERFSLILESASTNQTSMYLCASSLSLPGGGISGTEAFFGQGTRLTVV.